This T cell receptor (beta chain) was profiled in a study of early T cells in non-severe SARS-CoV-2 infection. Study-level background: Bulk RNA isolated from unsorted whole blood underwent sequencing; chains were not paired. Overall study results and limits: Comparison of clonotypes with VDJdb favored anti-spike CD8 responses while missing private and CD4 specificities.

As for this clonotype: Its antigen is unidentified.

Germline assignment: CDR1 MGHRA and CDR2 YSYEKL. The CDR3 runs to 17 residues. V lost 5 bases and J 4 bases, leaving 21 bases between the germline ends. Researchers attached unique molecular identifiers to individual cDNA molecules. TCRdb re-derived calls from the 5' RACE reads in MiXCR, one entry per CDR3 protein. The table records 100,000 to 150,000 distinct CDR3 sequences, approximately 15% of them present only once. This clonotype was obtained from an adult who was a healthcare worker with PCR-confirmed SARS-CoV-2 infection or an uninfected control (not recorded which). V gene TRBV4-1 combines with J gene TRBJ1-5, with a tentative D call TRBD1 (5 bases). The sample consisted of whole blood. CDR3 coding DNA: TGCGCCAGCAGCAGGGAAGGGGAGGGATTTCGGAATCAGCCCCAGCATTTT. The encoded protein is CASSREGEGFRNQPQHF.